The 16 T cell receptor beta chains below were found in one sample sequenced in a study of type 1 regulatory T cells (dated by TCRdb to 2020 to 2022). What the authors observed across the whole study: Compared with non-Tr1 cells, Tr1 cells had a TCR repertoire that was more restricted, a finding the study read as clonal expansion induced by alloantigen.

These receptors have no identified antigens. TCRdb lists the instrument as Illumina MiSeq. The public reads were quality trimmed at Q25 with fastp and then assembled into clones with MiXCR by TCRdb, keeping productive beta chains. Rows with a matching CDR3 protein are joined into one entry that keeps the most common DNA and genes. Counted in this sample were around 64,000 distinct CDR3 sequences; more than 20% of them appeared once. The ten top clones hold 8.3% of the sample. The source material was cultured type 1 regulatory T (Tr1) cells, either the whole culture or a sorted fraction (not recorded which). Reading the label with the study, this specimen's cell subset or site is: type 1 regulatory T cells sorted from the T-allo10 product. Receptors originate from a human donor in good health.

This clonotype has more than one count but fewer than ten. The chain couples TRBV7-2 to TRBJ1-2, with D possibly being TRBD1 (6 bases). The CDR3 contains 14 residues. Trimming cost V 1 base and J 4 bases, with 10 bases left between them. Germline CDR1 and CDR2: SGHTA and FQGNSA. DNA of the CDR3: TGTGCCAGCAGCTTAGAAAGGGGGAGCTATGGCTACACCTTC. As protein: CASSLERGSYGYTF.

This clonotype was counted many times. The V gene is TRBV5-1, the J gene TRBJ2-2; 12 bases map to TRBD2. In germline, CDR1 is SGHRS, CDR2 YFSETQ. CDR3 length: 15 residues. With 3 bases clipped from V and 7 bases from J, the junction kept 4 bases outside the gene matches. The CDR3 nucleotides read TGCGCCAGCAGCTCCGGACTAGCGGGGAACGGGGAGCTGTTTTTT. Protein product: CASSSGLAGNGELFF.

The rearrangement links TRBV7-2 to TRBJ2-2; D is unresolved. Germline values: CDR1 SGHTA, CDR2 FQGNSA. The CDR3 consists of 13 residues. V was trimmed by 2 bases and J by 13 bases, leaving 14 bases between them. The CDR3 DNA reads TGTGCCAGCAGCTTATCCAACCCTCGGGCGCTGTTTTTT. Encoded protein: CASSLSNPRALFF.

This clonotype was observed many times. The rearrangement joins TRBV6-5 to TRBJ2-1; TRBD2 matches at 10 bases. The CDR3 sequence is 15 residues long. The V segment lost 6 bases and the J segment 7 bases; nucleotides outside the gene matches: 9. Germline assignment: CDR1 MNHEY and CDR2 SVGAGI. CDR3 nucleotides: TGTGCCAGCAGGCCTCTAGCGGGAGAAGCAAATGAGCAGTTCTTC. Translation gives CASRPLAGEANEQFF.

This clonotype was seen more than once but under ten times. This chain joins TRBV5-1 and TRBJ2-7; tentatively, D is TRBD2 (6 bases). Trimming took 2 bases from V and 5 from J, leaving 14 bases between them. The CDR3 has 14 residues. Germline V gene lookup returns CDR1 SGHRS and CDR2 YFSETQ. CDR3 loop: CASSFNRELDEQYF. CDR3 nucleotide sequence: TGCGCCAGCAGCTTCAATCGGGAGTTGGACGAGCAGTACTTC.

The chain recombines TRBV11-2 with TRBJ2-2, with 9 bases fitting TRBD2. Germline V gene lookup returns CDR1 SGHAT and CDR2 FQNNGV. CDR3 length: 15 residues. V shed 7 bases, J shed 6 bases, and the junction held 9 bases outside the gene matches. DNA of the CDR3: TGTGCCAGCATCACAGTAGCGGGAGCCGCCGGGGAGCTGTTTTTT. Translating it yields CASITVAGAAGELFF.

A note on this clonotype: One junction end disagrees with the germline gene, perhaps due to a read error. The chain carries TRBV4-2 and TRBJ2-1; D gene ambiguous. The CDR3 totals 12 residues. CDR1 LGHNA and CDR2 YNFKEQ come from the germline V gene. CDR3 DNA sequence: TGTGCCAGCGGCCAAGACTACAATGAGCAGTTCTTC. It translates to CASGQDYNEQFF.

The sample holds a few counts of this clonotype. CDR3 region: CATSDGLISGNTIYF. CDR3 DNA sequence: TGTGCCACCAGTGACGGACTCATCTCTGGAAACACCATATATTTT. The chain combines TRBV24-1 with TRBJ1-3, with D uncertain. Deletions cut 4 bases from V and 0 bases from J, with 9 bases between. Germline assignment: CDR1 KGHDR and CDR2 SFDVKD. CDR3 length: 15 amino acids.

This clonotype was observed a few times. The chain couples TRBV5-1 to TRBJ2-5; D is uncertain. The germline V gene has CDR1 SGHRS and CDR2 YFSETQ. The CDR3 is 18 residues long. Between the trimmed V and J ends, which lost 4 bases and 1 base, there was a span of 23 bases. CDR3 amino acids: CASSPSSRSQSIQETQYF. The CDR3 DNA reads as TGCGCCAGCAGCCCCTCGAGCCGCAGTCAAAGCATCCAAGAGACCCAGTACTTC.

This clonotype was counted only a few times. This chain links TRBV7-3 with TRBJ2-1, with 7 bases that match TRBD2. This CDR3 region has 15 residues. J gave up 9 bases and V 0 bases, and 8 bases lay outside the gene matches. The V gene's germline CDR1 is SGHTA and CDR2 FQGTGA. CDR3 loop: CASSLTGGSAGEQFF. The CDR3 coding sequence is TGTGCCAGCAGCTTAACGGGCGGGAGTGCCGGTGAGCAGTTCTTC.

The chain couples TRBV5-5 to TRBJ1-2; D not certain. This CDR3 region has 12 residues. V was shortened by 2 bases and J by 4 bases, with 6 bases between the two germline ends. Germline assignment: CDR1 SGHKS and CDR2 YYEKEE (reference sequence). DNA for the CDR3: TGTGCCAGCAGCTTTTCGGGCTATGGCTACACCTTC. Translated: CASSFSGYGYTF.

This clonotype has at least ten counts. The chain uses TRBV20-1 and TRBJ1-1; TRBD1 might be the D (6 bases). The CDR3 is 14 residues long. V was shortened by 2 bases and J by 4 bases, with 14 bases between the two germline ends. Germline V gene data show CDR1 as DFQATT and CDR2 as SNEGSKA (reference sequence). DNA of the CDR3: TGCAGTGCTAGACCGCTCAGGGGATTCACTGAAGCTTTCTTT. As protein: CSARPLRGFTEAFF.

The rearrangement uses TRBV12-3 or TRBV12-4 and TRBJ2-3; 8 nucleotides match TRBD1. V lost 7 bases to trimming and J lost 3 bases; unmatched junction nucleotides: 6. The CDR3 loop spans 14 amino acids. The CDR3 is CASNGQGPTDTQYF. The CDR3 DNA sequence: TGTGCCAGCAACGGACAGGGTCCTACAGATACGCAGTATTTT.

Here the CDR3 DNA reads TGTGCCAGCAGCGAAATTGGACAGGCCGGGGCCAATGAGCAGTTCTTC. Translated, it gives CASSEIGQAGANEQFF. The rearrangement joins TRBV7-2 to TRBJ2-1; 7 bases are shared with TRBD1. Germline V lookup: CDR1 SGHTA, CDR2 FQGNSA. Trimming removed 5 bases from V and 6 bases from J; junction bases left unmatched: 13. The CDR3 length is 16 residues.

J is TRBJ2-5 and V is TRBV20-1, with TRBD1 identical over 8 bases. Germline V gene sequence: CDR1 DFQATT, CDR2 SNEGSKA (reference sequence). The ends lost 5 bases at V and 11 bases at J; junction bases unmatched: 4. The CDR3 is 10 amino acids. The CDR3 nucleotides read TGCAGTGCTGGGACAGGTAGACAGTACTTC. Its protein is CSAGTGRQYF.

This chain uses TRBV3-1 with TRBJ2-3; D is unresolved. Germline CDR1 reads LGHDT; CDR2 reads YNNKEL (reference sequence). V was trimmed by 0 bases and J by 6 bases, leaving 16 bases between them. This CDR3 has 16 amino acids. DNA of the CDR3: TGTGCCAGCAGCCAAGATTTAAGCCTCAACCGGGATACGCAGTATTTT. Translating gives CASSQDLSLNRDTQYF.